This T cell receptor beta chain was recorded in a study of cytomegalovirus exposure and HLA in healthy donors. About the research overall: Researchers previously reported finding 90 million to 130 million unique TCR beta sequences from around 200 million T cells. Caucasian-associated ancestry cluster membership applied to about 83% of around 400 genotyped donors.

In its sample, this clone was seen once. Its antigen is unknown. Study-wide results and limits: Several top significant clusters appeared, in a later analysis, to be linked to common viral pathogens.

This CDR3 spans 15 amino acids. Trimming pared 6 bases from V and 0 bases from J, leaving 11 bases between. Germline values: CDR1 LNHDA, CDR2 SQIVND (reference sequence). 13 Jbeta primers and 60 Vbeta primers were used for the PCR. The table came from immunoSEQ multiplex PCR; TCRdb's copy has only in-frame clones and leaves some out. The table records roughly 33,000 clones, 75% to 85% of them present only once. Sequencing was done on a sample of PBMCs. This sequence was found in a male donor in good health and CMV-seronegative. The gene calls are TRBV19 and TRBJ1-4, with D unresolved. The CDR3, as DNA: TGTGCCAGTAGCCTCGACATGTCAACTAATGAAAAACTGTTTTTT. Protein: CASSLDMSTNEKLFF. The entire variable domain, with the rest obtained from reference TRBV19 and TRBJ1-4, is as follows: DGGITQSPKYLFRKEGQNVTLSCEQNLNHDAMYWYRQDPGQGLRLIYYSQIVNDFQKGDIAEGYSVSREKKESFPLTVTSAQKNPTAFYLCASSLDMSTNEKLFFGSGTQLSVL.